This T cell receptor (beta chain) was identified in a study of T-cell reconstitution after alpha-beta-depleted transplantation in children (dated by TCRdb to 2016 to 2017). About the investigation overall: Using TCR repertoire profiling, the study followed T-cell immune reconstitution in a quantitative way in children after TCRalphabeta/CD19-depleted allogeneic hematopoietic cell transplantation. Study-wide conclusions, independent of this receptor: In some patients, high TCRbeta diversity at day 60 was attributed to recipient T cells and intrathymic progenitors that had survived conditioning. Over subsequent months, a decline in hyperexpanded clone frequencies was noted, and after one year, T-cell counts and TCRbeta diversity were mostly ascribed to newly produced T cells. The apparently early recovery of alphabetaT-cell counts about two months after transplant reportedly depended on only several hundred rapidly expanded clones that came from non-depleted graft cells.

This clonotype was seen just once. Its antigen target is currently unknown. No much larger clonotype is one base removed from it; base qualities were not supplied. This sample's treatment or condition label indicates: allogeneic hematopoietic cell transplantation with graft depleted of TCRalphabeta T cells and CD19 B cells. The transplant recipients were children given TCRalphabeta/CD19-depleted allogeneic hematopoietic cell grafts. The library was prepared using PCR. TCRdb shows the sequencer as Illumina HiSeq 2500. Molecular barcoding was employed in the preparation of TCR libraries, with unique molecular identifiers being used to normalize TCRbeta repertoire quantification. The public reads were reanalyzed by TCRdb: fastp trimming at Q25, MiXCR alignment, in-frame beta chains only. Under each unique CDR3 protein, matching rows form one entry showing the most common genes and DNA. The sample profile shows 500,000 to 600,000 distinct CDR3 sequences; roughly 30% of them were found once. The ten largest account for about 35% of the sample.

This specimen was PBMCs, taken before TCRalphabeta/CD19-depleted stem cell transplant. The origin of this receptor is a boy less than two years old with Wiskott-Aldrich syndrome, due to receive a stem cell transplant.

Here the CDR3 is given as CASSLFGGAEAFF. The nucleotide sequence reads TGCGCCAGCAGCTTGTTTGGGGGAGCTGAAGCTTTCTTT. The chain employs TRBV5-1 and TRBJ1-1; the D region possibly corresponds to TRBD1 (5 bases align). V and J lose 1 base and 6 bases, and a span of 10 bases separates them. The CDR3 runs 13 amino acids, cysteine and phenylalanine included. Only CDR3 DNA remains: 39 bases, in frame from the first base. The germline V gene gives CDR1 as SGHRS and CDR2 as YFSETQ.